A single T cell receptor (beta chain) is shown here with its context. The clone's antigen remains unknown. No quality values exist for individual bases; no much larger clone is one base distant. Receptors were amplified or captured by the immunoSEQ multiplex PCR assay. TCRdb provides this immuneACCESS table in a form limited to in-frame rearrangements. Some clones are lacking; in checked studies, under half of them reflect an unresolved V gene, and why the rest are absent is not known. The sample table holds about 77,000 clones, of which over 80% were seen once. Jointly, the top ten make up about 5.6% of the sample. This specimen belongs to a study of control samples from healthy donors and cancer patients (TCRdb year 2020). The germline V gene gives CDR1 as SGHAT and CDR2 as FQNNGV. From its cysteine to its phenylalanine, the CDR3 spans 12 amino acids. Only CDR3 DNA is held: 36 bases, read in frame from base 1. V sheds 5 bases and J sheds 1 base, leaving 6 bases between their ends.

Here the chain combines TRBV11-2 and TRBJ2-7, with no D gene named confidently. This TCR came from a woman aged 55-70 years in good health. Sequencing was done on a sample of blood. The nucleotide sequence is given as TGTGCCAGCAGCCCCTTATCCTACGAGCAGTACTTC. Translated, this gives CASSPLSYEQYF.